The 19 T cell receptor beta chains in this list originate from one sample, sequenced in a study of blood T cell repertoires in COVID-19 (TCRdb year 2020). Libraries were constructed by the immunoSEQ multiplex PCR assay. TCRdb retrieved this table from immuneACCESS and kept in-frame rearrangements only. Not all clones are present; in checked studies, unresolved V genes account for under half, and no reason is known for the remainder. The sample records about 110,000 clones, approximately 80% of which are singletons. 20% to 25% of the sample is held by the ten biggest clonotypes. The sample was peripheral blood. The receptors were sampled from a man between 70 and 80 years old with active or convalescent COVID-19.

The V gene is TRBV6-5, the J gene TRBJ1-1; the D is unclear. Germline assignment: CDR1 MNHEY and CDR2 SVGAGI. The length of the CDR3 is 15 residues. Trimming pared 0 bases from V and 4 bases from J, leaving 12 bases between. CDR3 nucleotide sequence: TGTGCCAGCAGTTACTCCGGGTATGCGGGCACTGAAGCTTTCTTT. Encoded protein: CASSYSGYAGTEAFF.

The DNA for the CDR3 is TGTGCCAGCAGACTAGATCGGACAGCCTCCTACAATGAGCAGTTCTTC. This gives the protein CASRLDRTASYNEQFF. This rearrangement joins TRBV27 to TRBJ2-1; D perhaps matches TRBD1 (6 bases). The CDR3 spans 16 residues. Trimming left V 6 bases short and J 0 bases short, with 15 bases between. Germline-derived CDR1 and CDR2 are MNHEY and SMNVEV (reference sequence).

This chain links TRBV28 with TRBJ2-7; 10 bases align to TRBD1. V was pared by 7 bases and J by 1 base, with 10 bases of the junction left unmatched. Germline V gene data show CDR1 as MDHEN and CDR2 as SYDVKM. The CDR3 runs to 16 residues. In DNA, the CDR3 is TGTGCCAGCACCATTTCGTGGGACAGGGGTTCCTACGAGCAGTACTTC. Translating it yields CASTISWDRGSYEQYF.

The rearrangement links TRBV12-3 or TRBV12-4 to TRBJ1-2, with D possibly matching TRBD1 (5 bases). V lost 7 bases and J lost 5, with 14 bases in between. CDR3 length: 13 residues. CDR3 sequence (DNA): TGTGCCAGCAACCCTGGGGGGGAATATGGCTACACCTTC. Translated, it gives CASNPGGEYGYTF.

CDR3 residues: CASSPSSGPSYNEQFF. Here the CDR3 DNA reads TGTGCCAGCAGCCCCAGTAGCGGACCCTCCTACAATGAGCAGTTCTTC. J is TRBJ2-1 and V is TRBV7-2; tentatively, D is TRBD2 (6 bases). CDR3 size: 16 residues. Looked up from germline, CDR1 is SGHTA and CDR2 is FQGNSA. V dropped 5 bases and J dropped 0 bases, with 14 bases sitting between them.

V gene TRBV5-6 combines with J gene TRBJ1-3, with TRBD1 matching 9 bases. The V gene end was trimmed by 4 bases and the J gene end by 0 bases; junction bases not matched to a gene: 2. This CDR3 region has 15 residues. Germline V CDR1 and CDR2: SGHDT, YYEEEE. This CDR3 reads CASSRDRDSGNTIYF. The CDR3 DNA is TGTGCCAGCAGCCGGGACAGGGACTCTGGAAACACCATATATTTT. Full variable domain (remainder filled in from reference TRBV5-6 and TRBJ1-3): DAGVTQSPTHLIKTRGQQVTLRCSPKSGHDTVSWYQQALGQGPQFIFQYYEEEERQRGNFPDRFSGHQFPNYSSELNVNALLLGDSALYLCASSRDRDSGNTIYFGEGSWLTVV.

This clone appeared a few times. The V call is TRBV6-1, the J call TRBJ1-5, with TRBD1 matching 8 bases. Germline V gene sequence: CDR1 MNHNS, CDR2 SASEGT. The CDR3 contains 17 residues. V lost 4 bases, J lost 0 bases, and 8 bases stayed unmatched. The CDR3 here is CASSVGDRTYSNQPQHF. The CDR3 region has the DNA TGTGCCAGCAGTGTTGGGGACAGGACCTATAGCAATCAGCCCCAGCATTTT.

The sample holds many counts of this clone. The rearrangement uses TRBV12-1 and TRBJ2-7; the D call TRBD1 from the table was never checked on the DNA. TRBV12-1 is a pseudogene locus. This CDR3 has 15 amino acids. DNA for the CDR3: TGTGCCAGCAGCTTTTTCAGGGGTTACTCCTACGAGCAGTACTTC. It yields the protein CASSFFRGYSYEQYF.

V usage is TRBV28 and J usage is TRBJ1-5; 7 bases agree with TRBD1. The CDR3 is 14 residues long. Germline loops: CDR1 MDHEN, CDR2 SYDVKM. J lost 3 bases, V lost 9 bases, and 8 bases had no gene match. CDR3 residues: CASLQGDHNQPQHF. CDR3 DNA sequence: TGTGCCAGTCTGCAGGGGGATCACAATCAGCCCCAGCATTTT.

This clone was observed once. The V and J genes are TRBV19 and TRBJ1-6, with D possibly TRBD1 on 6 matching bases. Trimming left V 5 bases short and J 10 bases short, with 12 bases between. The germline CDR1 and CDR2 sequences are LNHDA and SQIVND (reference sequence). This CDR3 has 13 residues. For the CDR3, the DNA is TGTGCCAGTAGTTCGGACAGTAGGTCACCCCTCCACTTT. Encoded protein: CASSSDSRSPLHF.

The chain is built from TRBV27 and TRBJ1-1, with D maybe TRBD1 (5 bases). Germline V CDR1 and CDR2: MNHEY, SMNVEV (reference sequence). The CDR3 runs 14 residues. Trimming cost V 6 bases and J 4 bases, with 15 bases left between them. The CDR3 protein is CASRIRGSGTEAFF. DNA for the CDR3: TGTGCCAGCAGGATACGGGGGTCCGGCACTGAAGCTTTCTTT.

The chain couples TRBV1 to TRBJ1-5. TRBV1 is termed a pseudogene. The CDR3 has 16 residues. The CDR3 DNA follows: TGCACCAGCAGCCAAGATACGGTGACTACTAATCAGCCCCAGCATTTT. Protein sequence: CTSSQDTVTTNQPQHF.

The rearrangement links TRBV9 to TRBJ2-3, with 8 bases that match TRBD1. CDR1 SGDLS and CDR2 YYNGEE come from the germline V gene. CDR3 length: 16 residues. The J segment lost 1 base and the V segment lost 4 bases, leaving 8 bases of the junction unmatched. CDR3 amino acids: CASSSAGTGGTDTQYF. CDR3 nucleotide sequence: TGTGCCAGCAGCTCAGCCGGGACAGGAGGCACAGATACGCAGTATTTT.

The chain carries TRBV19 and TRBJ2-1, with TRBD2 matching 7 bases. The CDR3 consists of 17 residues. Losses at the gene ends were 6 bases for V and 1 base for J; bases not matched to a gene: 12. Per the germline V gene, CDR1 is LNHDA and CDR2 is SQIVND (reference sequence). CDR3 nucleotides: TGTGCCAGTAGCCCAATTTCCAGCGGGAAATCCTACAATGAGCAGTTCTTC. Protein sequence: CASSPISSGKSYNEQFF.

This clone was found once. The chain couples TRBV5-1 to TRBJ1-1; D ambiguous. The CDR3 extends over 15 amino acids. From germline, CDR1 is SGHRS and CDR2 YFSETQ. V shed 0 bases and J shed 3 bases, with 12 bases lying between them. The CDR3 DNA is TGCGCCAGCAGCTTGGGGACGGGAAGTGACACTGAAGCTTTCTTT. Its translation is CASSLGTGSDTEAFF. The full variable domain, completed using reference TRBV5-1 and TRBJ1-1, is KAGVTQTPRYLIKTRGQQVTLSCSPISGHRSVSWYQQTPGQGLQFLFEYFSETQRNKGNFPGRFSGRQFSNSRSEMNVSTLELGDSALYLCASSLGTGSDTEAFFGQGTRLTVV.

The chain joins TRBV19 to TRBJ2-1; tentative D call: TRBD2 (6 bases). The CDR3 loop spans 16 amino acids. Germline loops: CDR1 LNHDA, CDR2 SQIVND (reference sequence). Between the trimmed V and J ends, which lost 8 bases and 2 bases, there was a span of 19 bases. CDR3 DNA: TGTGCCAGTGGGGGGATTCGGGGCCGCACCTACAATGAGCAGTTCTTC. Protein product: CASGGIRGRTYNEQFF.

V is TRBV2 and J is TRBJ1-2; TRBD1 matches at 7 bases. V lost 5 bases, J lost 4 bases, and 7 bases stayed unmatched. Per germline, CDR1 SNHLY and CDR2 FYNNEI. The CDR3 contains 14 residues. The CDR3: CASSYLDRAYGYTF. In DNA, the CDR3 is TGTGCCAGCAGTTACTTAGACAGGGCCTATGGCTACACCTTC.

This chain joins TRBV14 and TRBJ2-7, with a tentative D call TRBD1 (6 bases). The CDR3 extends over 14 amino acids. The V end lost 2 bases, the J end lost 3 bases, and 11 bases lay between the germline ends. Germline CDR1 reads SGHDN; CDR2 reads FVKESK. The CDR3 sequence: CASSQWVGGYEQYF. As DNA, the CDR3 is TGTGCCAGCAGCCAATGGGTAGGGGGCTACGAGCAGTACTTC.

This clone was counted a few times. The rearrangement joins TRBV4-1 to TRBJ2-2; D not certain. Germline CDR1 and CDR2: MGHRA and YSYEKL. There are 17 residues in the CDR3. V shed 4 bases and J shed 2 bases, with 17 bases lying between them. CDR3 sequence: CASSPVEATFNTGELFF. CDR3 coding DNA: TGCGCCAGCAGCCCGGTCGAGGCGACTTTCAACACCGGGGAGCTGTTTTTT.